A few counts support the clone carrying this TCR beta chain. The antigen remains unidentified. This CDR3 contains 14 residues. The V gene end was trimmed by 8 bases and the J gene end by 8 bases; junction bases not matched to a gene: 10. CDR1 is MNHEY, CDR2 SVGAGI, per germline. Isolating CD4+ T cells followed approximately ten days of culture. The infection with SARS-CoV-2 (confirmed by PCR) occurred in this person between March and December 2020. Vaccine administered to participants consisted of two doses of either BNT162b2 or mRNA-1273. In the cultures, half the medium was exchanged for IL-2 medium on days 3 and 7. This sample is part of a study of vaccination effects on CD4 cells after COVID-19. The assay was immunoSEQ multiplex PCR, and TCRdb's table has in-frame clones only and misses some. The sample carries about 50,000 clones, 65% to 80% recorded once.

The input for sequencing was CD4+ T cells from PBMCs cultured without peptide, taken after COVID-19 vaccination. The origin of this receptor is a human donor who had a prior SARS-CoV-2 infection. This rearrangement joins TRBV6-5 to TRBJ2-1; 9 bases match TRBD2. The DNA for the CDR3 is TGTGCCAGCGGATCACTAGCGGGTCTCTATGAGCAGTTCTTC. It translates to CASGSLAGLYEQFF.